The present T cell receptor (beta chain) was sequenced within a study of cytomegalovirus exposure and HLA in healthy donors. In regard to this clone: The antigen remains unidentified.

60 Vbeta and 13 Jbeta primers were used in PCR. Data came from immunoSEQ multiplex PCR; TCRdb stores just in-frame clones and leaves some out. The table has fewer than 90,000 clones, 75% to 85% seen once; the top ten hold 6.5%. This CDR3 contains 17 residues. The germline CDR1 and CDR2 sequences are SGDLS and YYNGEE. V was pared by 0 bases and J by 6 bases, with 7 bases of the junction left unmatched. Findings and limits, study-wide: Data from an earlier analysis indicated that most TCR beta V segments were productive either about 87% or about 30% of the time. Information on immune exposure was restricted to one variable (CMV serostatus). In a later analysis, most CMV-associated TCR beta chains appeared HLA-restricted.

The receptor was derived from a human donor in good health. V is TRBV9 and J is TRBJ1-6; 9 bases fit TRBD1. Sample: PBMCs. CDR3 sequence reads: CASSVALPGQGNSPLHF. The CDR3 DNA reads TGTGCCAGCAGCGTAGCTCTACCGGGACAGGGTAATTCACCCCTCCACTTT.